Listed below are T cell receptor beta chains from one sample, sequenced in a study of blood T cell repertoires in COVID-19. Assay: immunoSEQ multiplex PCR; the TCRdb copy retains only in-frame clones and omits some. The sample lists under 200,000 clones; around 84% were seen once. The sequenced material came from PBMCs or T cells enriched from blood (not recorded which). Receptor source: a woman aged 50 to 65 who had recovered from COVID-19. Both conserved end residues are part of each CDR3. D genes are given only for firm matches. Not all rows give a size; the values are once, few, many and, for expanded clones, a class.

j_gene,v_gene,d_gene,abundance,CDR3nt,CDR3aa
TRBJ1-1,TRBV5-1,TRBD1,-,TGCGCCAGCAAGGGACAGCCAAATGGGAACACTGAAGCTTTCTTT,CASKGQPNGNTEAFF
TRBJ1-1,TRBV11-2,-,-,TGTGCCAGCAGCTTAACCTTGGGAGGGAACACTGAAGCTTTCTTT,CASSLTLGGNTEAFF
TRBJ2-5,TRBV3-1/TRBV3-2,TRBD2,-,TGTGCCAGCCGGACTAGCGGGGAGTGGGAGACCCAGTACTTC,CASRTSGEWETQYF
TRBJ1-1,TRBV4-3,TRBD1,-,TGCGCCAGCAGCCAAGATTGGACAGGTCGCACTGAAGCTTTCTTT,CASSQDWTGRTEAFF
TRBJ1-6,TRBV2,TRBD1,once,TGTGCCAGCGCTCCGGAACAGGGGTATTCACCCCTCCACTTT,CASAPEQGYSPLHF
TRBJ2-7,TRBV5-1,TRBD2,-,TGCGCCAGCAGCTTGGGAGCTAGCGGGGGAGGCGAGCAGTACTTC,CASSLGASGGGEQYF
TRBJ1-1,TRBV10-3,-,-,TGTGCCATCAGTGAAAAGGTAGGGAGTAACACTGAAGCTTTCTTT,CAISEKVGSNTEAFF
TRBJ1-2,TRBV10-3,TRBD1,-,TGTGCCATCAGTGAGAGGGGGCTCAGCTATGGCTACACCTTC,CAISERGLSYGYTF
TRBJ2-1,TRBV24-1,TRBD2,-,TGTGCCACCAGTGCGAGCGGGGGGTACAATGAGCAGTTCTTC,CATSASGGYNEQFF
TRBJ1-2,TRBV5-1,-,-,TGCGCCAGCAGCTTGAACATGGATCTAGCTAACTATGGCTACACCTTC,CASSLNMDLANYGYTF
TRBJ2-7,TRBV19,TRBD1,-,TGTGCCAGTAGTGTCGGGACAGGGGGTTTCGAGCAGTACTTC,CASSVGTGGFEQYF
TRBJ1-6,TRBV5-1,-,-,TGCGCCAGCAGCTTGGGAGTGGTGAATTCACCCCTCCACTTT,CASSLGVVNSPLHF
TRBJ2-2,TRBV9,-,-,TGTGCCAGCAGCATTAACAGGGTCACCGGGGAGCTGTTTTTT,CASSINRVTGELFF
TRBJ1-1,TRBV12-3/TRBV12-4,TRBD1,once,TGTGCCAGCAGGTACGGGACAGGGGGAGCTTTCTTT,CASRYGTGGAFF
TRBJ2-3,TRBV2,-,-,TGTGCCAGCAGCACAGGAAACCCCACAGATACGCAGTATTTT,CASSTGNPTDTQYF
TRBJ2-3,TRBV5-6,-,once,TGTGCCAGCAGCTTGCTGGGCTCCAGCACAGATACGCAGTATTTT,CASSLLGSSTDTQYF
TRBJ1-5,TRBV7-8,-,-,TGTGCCAGCAGCTTACGGGCAGGGCCGTATAGCAATCAGCCCCAGCATTTT,CASSLRAGPYSNQPQHF